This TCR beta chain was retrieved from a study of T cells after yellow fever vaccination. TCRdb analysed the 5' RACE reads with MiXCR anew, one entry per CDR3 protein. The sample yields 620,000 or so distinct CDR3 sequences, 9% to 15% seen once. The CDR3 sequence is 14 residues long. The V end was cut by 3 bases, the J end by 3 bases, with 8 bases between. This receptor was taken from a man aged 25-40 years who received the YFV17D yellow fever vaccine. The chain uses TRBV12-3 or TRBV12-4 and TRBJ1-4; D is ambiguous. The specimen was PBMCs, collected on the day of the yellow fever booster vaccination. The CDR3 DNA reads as TGTGCCAGCAGTTTGGTCAGTCCTAATGAAAAACTGTTTTTT. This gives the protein CASSLVSPNEKLFF.